This T cell receptor beta chain came from a study of T cells after yellow fever vaccination. Broader study findings: Most primary-vaccination clones reappeared after the booster (approximately 95% CD4, roughly 88% CD8). Weaker, the secondary response had a peak occurring faster, on day 5 versus 15.

This clonotype was detected many times. TCRdb processed the 5' RACE reads anew with MiXCR; each CDR3 protein has one entry. The table shows around 49,000 distinct CDR3 sequences, with about 7% occurring only once. Germline CDR1 LNHNV, CDR2 YYDKDF (reference sequence). V shed 3 bases and J 2 bases; nucleotides not matched to a gene: 7. This CDR3 has 15 amino acids. This receptor was obtained from a man younger than 40 who received the YFV17D yellow fever vaccine. This chain connects TRBV15 to TRBJ2-7; 7 nucleotides agree with TRBD1. The source material was CD8+ T cells not binding an NS4B(214-222) dextramer, sorted from PBMCs, sampled 45 days after the yellow fever booster vaccination. The DNA of the CDR3 is TGTGCCACCAGCAGTGTCAGGGGGTCGGCCTACGAGCAGTACTTC. It specifies CATSSVRGSAYEQYF.